These 15 T cell receptor beta chains originate from one sample sequenced in a study of blood T cell repertoires in COVID-19. Repertoires were generated with immunoSEQ multiplex PCR, while TCRdb's copy carries only in-frame clones and drops some. The sample has 90,000 to 120,000 clones; roughly 81% are singletons. The sample consisted of peripheral blood. These TCRs come from a human donor in a cohort sampled during active COVID-19.

As DNA, the CDR3 is TGTGCCATCAGCACAGGGGATGGGGCCACAGATACGCAGTATTTT. Protein product: CAISTGDGATDTQYF. The chain recombines TRBV10-3 with TRBJ2-3, with 7 bases matching TRBD1. The CDR3 is made up of 15 amino acids. CDR1 ENHRY and CDR2 SYGVKD come from the germline V gene. The junction had 8 bases not matched to a gene; V was cut back by 6 bases and J by 2 bases.

This clone was found a few times. J is TRBJ2-7 and V is TRBV6-5; 7 bases agree with TRBD1. There are 13 residues in the CDR3. Germline V gives CDR1 MNHEY, CDR2 SVGAGI. V was pared by 8 bases and J by 2 bases, with 6 bases of the junction left unmatched. CDR3 nucleotide sequence: TGTGCCAGCCGAGGACAGGCAACCTACGAGCAGTACTTC. It yields the protein CASRGQATYEQYF.

The chain is built from TRBV19 and TRBJ1-5; D is uncertain. The CDR3 extends over 13 amino acids. Per the germline V gene, CDR1 is LNHDA and CDR2 is SQIVND (reference sequence). Trimming took 5 bases from V and 3 from J, leaving 8 bases between them. CDR3 residues: CASSPNSNQPQHF. Written as DNA, the CDR3 is TGTGCCAGTAGTCCCAATTCCAATCAGCCCCAGCATTTT. The variable domain in full, with the rest retrieved from reference TRBV19 and TRBJ1-5, is DGGITQSPKYLFRKEGQNVTLSCEQNLNHDAMYWYRQDPGQGLRLIYYSQIVNDFQKGDIAEGYSVSREKKESFPLTVTSAQKNPTAFYLCASSPNSNQPQHFGDGTRLSIL.

The CDR3 nucleotides are TGCGCCAGCAATTGTGGGAGGAGCACAGATACGCAGTATTTT. Amino acids: CASNCGRSTDTQYF. The chain is built from TRBV10-1 and TRBJ2-3; D is perhaps TRBD2 (6 bases). The germline V gene encodes CDR1 WNHNN and CDR2 SYGVQD (reference sequence). The CDR3 is made up of 14 amino acids. Trimming shortened V by 7 bases and J by 0 bases, and 11 bases separated the two germline ends.

This clone was picked up one time. The genes are TRBV4-2 and TRBJ1-2; 10 bases match TRBD1. The CDR3 runs to 15 residues. Germline-derived CDR1 and CDR2 are LGHNA and YNFKEQ. V lost 8 bases and J lost 9; bases outside the gene matches: 15. The CDR3 protein is CASGPSGTGDYSYTF. The CDR3 nucleotides read TGTGCCAGCGGACCGTCCGGGACAGGGGATTATAGCTACACCTTC.

The chain employs TRBV19 and TRBJ2-3, with D possibly matching TRBD1 (5 bases). In germline, CDR1 is LNHDA, CDR2 SQIVND (reference sequence). Trimming pared 4 bases from V and 0 bases from J, leaving 11 bases between. The CDR3 covers 15 residues. The CDR3 coding sequence is TGTGCCAGTAGTAGTTCCAGGGCTAGCACAGATACGCAGTATTTT. It encodes CASSSSRASTDTQYF.

The CDR3 region is CASSPPSTSGNQETQYF. CDR3 nucleotide sequence: TGTGCCAGCTCACCGCCTTCGACTAGCGGGAATCAAGAGACCCAGTACTTC. The chain is built from TRBV18 and TRBJ2-5, with 11 bases aligning to TRBD2. This CDR3 is built from 17 residues. The V and J ends lost 3 bases and 2 bases, in that order; junction bases with no gene match: 8. In germline, CDR1 is KGHSH, CDR2 LQKENI.

The chain recombines TRBV27 with TRBJ1-6; the D is unclear. Germline V CDR1 and CDR2: MNHEY, SMNVEV (reference sequence). The CDR3 is 15 residues long. Trimming left V 1 base short and J 5 bases short, with 9 bases between. The CDR3 sequence: CASSLFRVNNSPLHF. For the CDR3, the DNA is TGTGCCAGCAGTTTATTTCGGGTCAATAATTCACCCCTCCACTTT.

The chain couples TRBV5-1 to TRBJ2-1; 8 nucleotides align to TRBD1. There are 15 residues in the CDR3. Germline V lookup: CDR1 SGHRS, CDR2 YFSETQ. J was trimmed by 3 bases and V by 0 bases; bases with no gene match: 2. The CDR3 loop is CASSLGGQGYNEQFF. The CDR3 coding sequence is TGCGCCAGCAGCTTGGGCGGACAGGGCTACAATGAGCAGTTCTTC.

This chain connects TRBV27 to TRBJ1-4; tentatively, D is TRBD1 (5 bases). This CDR3 contains 14 residues. The germline gives CDR1 MNHEY, CDR2 SMNVEV (reference sequence). V was clipped by 4 bases and J by 5 bases, with 11 bases between them. DNA for the CDR3: TGTGCCAGCAGTTCGGACACTGACAATGAAAAACTGTTTTTT. It encodes CASSSDTDNEKLFF.

Comment on this clone: An end of the junction does not agree with germline; a read error may underlie this. The chain combines TRBV7-7 with TRBJ2-2; possibly TRBD1 for D (6 bases). Germline-derived CDR1 and CDR2 are SSHAT and FNYEAQ (reference sequence). The CDR3 length is 13 residues. CDR3 loop: CASSQQGDGELFF. The CDR3 nucleotides read TGTGCTAGCAGCCAACAGGGTGACGGGGAGCTGTTTTTT.

The chain couples TRBV6-5 to TRBJ1-6; maybe TRBD1 (6 bases). The CDR3 is 15 amino acids. The germline V gene encodes CDR1 MNHEY and CDR2 SVGAGI. The V gene lost 4 bases and the J gene lost 11 bases, with 18 bases spanning the gap. Here the CDR3 reads CASSLGGKDTPPLHF. The CDR3 nucleotides read TGTGCCAGCAGTTTAGGGGGAAAGGACACGCCACCCCTCCACTTT.

The chain combines TRBV7-9 with TRBJ1-6, with 9 positions matching TRBD1. The CDR3 contains 18 residues. Trimming cost V 0 bases and J 4 bases; bases outside gene matches: 7. The germline V gene has CDR1 SEHNR and CDR2 FQNEAQ (reference sequence). The DNA of the CDR3 is TGTGCCAGCAGCTTAGCCGGGACAGGGTTCAAGTATAATTCACCCCTCCACTTT. This encodes CASSLAGTGFKYNSPLHF.

This clone was observed a single time. This chain connects TRBV23-1 to TRBJ2-7, with D possibly matching TRBD2 (7 bases). TRBV23-1 is flagged as an ORF with uncertain function. The CDR3 has 14 residues. V was trimmed by 8 bases and J by 3 bases, leaving 17 bases between them. CDR3 residues: CASGAGEGLYEQYF. The CDR3 DNA follows: TGCGCCAGCGGGGCAGGGGAGGGCCTCTACGAGCAGTACTTC.

The genes are TRBV12-1 and TRBJ2-1; the table's D call, TRBD1, has no DNA check behind it. TRBV12-1 is annotated as a pseudogene. The CDR3 loop spans 15 amino acids. CDR3 sequence (DNA): TGTGCCAGCGGTGGGGACAGGCAACTCTACAATGAGCAGTTCTTC. Translating gives CASGGDRQLYNEQFF.